The rows below give T cell receptor beta chains drawn from one sample of a study of blood T cell repertoires in COVID-19. Clones were sequenced by immunoSEQ multiplex PCR, and TCRdb holds only the in-frame ones, with some missing. The sample consists of 95,000 to 100,000 clones, about 87% of them appearing once. Material for sequencing was peripheral blood. All receptors derive from a woman between 25 and 40 years old with acute or convalescent COVID-19. The CDR3 runs from the conserved cysteine through the conserved F or W. Fields, in order: CDR3 length, J gene, clone size, D gene, V gene, CDR3 DNA, CDR3 protein. D genes are given only for firm matches. Some rows have no size entry. The others give once, few or many, or a class for an expanded clone.

15	TRBJ2-3	NA	NA	TRBV7-3	TGTGCCAGCAGCTTAGGAGTAACTAGCACAGATACGCAGTATTTT	CASSLGVTSTDTQYF
14	TRBJ1-6	NA	NA	TRBV9	TGTGCCAGCAGCGTCTCGGGGGATTATTCACCCCTCCACTTT	CASSVSGDYSPLHF
17	TRBJ2-2	NA	NA	TRBV7-9	TGTGCCAGCAGCTTAGAGGGGGGACAGATTCTCACCGGGGAGCTGTTTTTT	CASSLEGGQILTGELFF
15	TRBJ2-7	NA	TRBD1	TRBV27	TGTGCCAGCAGTTTATGGCAGGGGGCCGCCTACGAGCAGTACTTC	CASSLWQGAAYEQYF
14	TRBJ2-2	NA	NA	TRBV7-2	TGTGCCAGCAGCTTAGCGGAGGGGACCGGGGAGCTGTTTTTT	CASSLAEGTGELFF
14	TRBJ2-6	NA	NA	TRBV5-1	TGCGCCAGCAGCGTCCTCTCTGGGGCCAACGTCCTGACTTTC	CASSVLSGANVLTF
14	TRBJ2-7	NA	NA	TRBV5-1	TGCGCCAGCAGCTTGGCTCTGTTAGCCTACGAGCAGTACTTC	CASSLALLAYEQYF
15	TRBJ2-7	NA	NA	TRBV6-5	TGTGCCAGCAGTTCCAGTGGGGCAGGGAACTACGAGCAGTACTTC	CASSSSGAGNYEQYF
13	TRBJ2-1	NA	TRBD1	TRBV11-3	TGTGCCAGCAGCTTCACAGGGGGAGTTGAGCAGTTCTTC	CASSFTGGVEQFF
18	TRBJ2-3	NA	TRBD2	TRBV4-1	TGCGCCAGCAGCCCTAGCGGGGGGGCCTCAGATAGCACAGATACGCAGTATTTT	CASSPSGGASDSTDTQYF
19	TRBJ1-6	NA	TRBD1	TRBV7-3	TGTGCCAGCAGTTTAACGGGACAGGGTCAACGTGGGGTGAATTCACCCCTCCACTTT	CASSLTGQGQRGVNSPLHF
11	TRBJ1-2	NA	NA	TRBV6-5	TGTGCCAGCGCAACAGGGTATGGCTACACCTTC	CASATGYGYTF
15	TRBJ1-2	NA	NA	TRBV19	TGTGCCACTATACGGAACGATGCAGGGGACTATGGCTACACCTTC	CATIRNDAGDYGYTF
19	TRBJ2-2	NA	NA	TRBV10-1	TGCGCCAGCAGGAAAACAAGGGACAATTACACGCGGTGCGCCGGGGAGCTGTTTTTT	CASRKTRDNYTRCAGELFF
13	TRBJ1-2	NA	NA	TRBV10-3	TGTGCCACCCTCCTGGACAGCCTCTATGGCTACACCTTC	CATLLDSLYGYTF
12	TRBJ1-2	NA	NA	TRBV28	TGTGCCAGCAGTTCCTTGGGGCAGAGCTACACCTTC	CASSSLGQSYTF
15	TRBJ2-7	NA	TRBD1	TRBV5-1	TGCGCCAGCAGCTTAGGGACAGGGGATGGATACGAGCAGTACTTC	CASSLGTGDGYEQYF
16	TRBJ1-5	NA	TRBD1	TRBV7-2	TGTGCCAGCAGCTCCCAGACAGGGGCGAGCAATCAGCCCCAGCATTTT	CASSSQTGASNQPQHF
15	TRBJ1-2	NA	NA	TRBV5-1	TGCGCCAGCAGCTTGGGGGCAGGAAGCTTGAATGGCTACACCTTC	CASSLGAGSLNGYTF
16	TRBJ2-3	once	TRBD2	TRBV4-1	TGCGCCAGCAGCCAAACCGCGGGGGGGTACACAGATACGCAGTATTTT	CASSQTAGGYTDTQYF
14	TRBJ2-3	NA	NA	TRBV9	TGTGCCAGCAGCACCCGACTAGAAACAGATACGCAGTATTTT	CASSTRLETDTQYF
17	TRBJ2-1	NA	TRBD2	TRBV15	TGTGCCACCAGCAGAGGGGGAACTAGCGGGGACTCCAATGAGCAGTTCTTC	CATSRGGTSGDSNEQFF
14	TRBJ2-2	NA	NA	TRBV14	TGTGCCAGCAGCCAAATTTCCCAGGCGCCGGAGCTGTTTTTT	CASSQISQAPELFF
15	TRBJ1-1	NA	NA	TRBV6-1	TGTGCCAGCAGTGAACAGAATGTTCTGAACACTGAAGCTTTCTTT	CASSEQNVLNTEAFF
14	TRBJ2-7	NA	TRBD2	TRBV2	TGTGCCAGCAGTCCCAGGACTAGCAGTTACGAGCAGTACTTC	CASSPRTSSYEQYF
15	TRBJ1-6	NA	NA	TRBV9	TGTGCCAGCAAGACTGGGGCATCCGCGGAATCACCCCTCCACTTT	CASKTGASAESPLHF
14	TRBJ2-2	NA	NA	TRBV11-1	TGTGCCAGCAGCTTAAAATCATACACCGGGGAGCTGTTTTTT	CASSLKSYTGELFF
13	TRBJ2-2	NA	NA	TRBV12-3/TRBV12-4	TGTGCCAGCAGGGGCAGGGGTCGTAGGGAGCTGTTTTTT	CASRGRGRRELFF
15	TRBJ1-3	NA	TRBD1	TRBV9	TGTGCCAGCAACCCGGGACAGGGCTTGGGAAACACCATATATTTT	CASNPGQGLGNTIYF
16	TRBJ2-7	NA	TRBD1	TRBV5-4	TGTGCCAGCAGCCTTTGGACAGGGTCTATGGCCTACGAGCAGTACTTC	CASSLWTGSMAYEQYF
18	TRBJ1-5	NA	NA	TRBV4-1	TGCGCCAGCAGCCAAGATTTCGGGGGGGCAGGGAGCAATCAGCCCCAGCATTTT	CASSQDFGGAGSNQPQHF
14	TRBJ2-2	NA	NA	TRBV11-2	TGTGCCAGCAGCCGGGGGGCGGTCACCGGGGAGCTGTTTTTT	CASSRGAVTGELFF
15	TRBJ1-6	NA	NA	TRBV5-4	TGTGCCAGCAGCTTGGGGCAGGGCCATAATTCACCCCTCCACTTT	CASSLGQGHNSPLHF
15	TRBJ2-5	NA	NA	TRBV6-5	TGTGCCAGCAGCTCCACAAAGGTGGGGGGAAAGACCCAGTACTTC	CASSSTKVGGKTQYF
16	TRBJ1-6	once	TRBD1	TRBV5-1	TGCGCCAGCAGCTGGACCGGGACAGGATATAATTCACCCCTCCACTTT	CASSWTGTGYNSPLHF
14	TRBJ2-7	NA	NA	TRBV7-2	TGTGCCAGCAGCTTTGGCAGGGCTTCCTACGAGCAGTACTTC	CASSFGRASYEQYF
21	TRBJ1-4	once	TRBD1	TRBV7-3	TGTGCCAGCAGCTTAACGTGTCTCTATCCGCCAGGGGGCGCAACTAATGAAAAACTGTTTTTT	CASSLTCLYPPGGATNEKLFF
16	TRBJ2-1	NA	NA	TRBV9	TGTGCCAGCAGCGGACGACTTGGGAACGGGAACAATGAGCAGTTCTTC	CASSGRLGNGNNEQFF
14	TRBJ2-1	NA	NA	TRBV29-1	TGCAGCGTTTATCCTCGGGGAGTCATCAATGAGCAGTTCTTC	CSVYPRGVINEQFF
17	TRBJ2-2	NA	TRBD2	TRBV4-2	TGTGCCAGCAGCCAAGGGCTAGCGGGGGGGAACACCGGGGAGCTGTTTTTT	CASSQGLAGGNTGELFF
15	TRBJ1-5	once	TRBD1	TRBV27	TGTGCCAGCAGTTTAGCAGGGGGCGGCAATCAGCCCCAGCATTTT	CASSLAGGGNQPQHF
15	TRBJ2-7	NA	NA	TRBV5-1	TGCGCCAGCAGCTTGGCCTGGGCAGAAGAAAACGAGCAGTACTTC	CASSLAWAEENEQYF
14	TRBJ1-1	NA	NA	TRBV7-3	TGTGCCAGCAGCTTAAGGTCGACTGGCACTGAAGCTTTCTTT	CASSLRSTGTEAFF
16	TRBJ2-3	NA	TRBD2	TRBV18	TGTGCCAGCTCACCACTGGAGCGGGGGGCCACGGATACGCAGTATTTT	CASSPLERGATDTQYF
12	TRBJ2-1	NA	NA	TRBV24-1	TGTGCCACCCGGGGGAGCTACAATGAGCAGTTCTTC	CATRGSYNEQFF
15	TRBJ2-7	NA	TRBD2	TRBV11-2	TGTGCCAGCAGCGCCTCTAGCGGGGGGGCCTACGAGCAGTACTTC	CASSASSGGAYEQYF
18	TRBJ1-2	NA	TRBD1	TRBV7-8	TGTGCCAGCAGCAAACGACAGGGTATAAATCAATTCAACTATGGCTACACCTTC	CASSKRQGINQFNYGYTF
14	TRBJ1-6	NA	TRBD1	TRBV28	TGTGCCACAGGGGGGAAAAGGGCTAATTCACCCCTCCACTTT	CATGGKRANSPLHF
15	TRBJ1-1	NA	NA	TRBV7-8	TGTGCCAGCAGCTTAGAGCTAGGGGGGAACACTGAAGCTTTCTTT	CASSLELGGNTEAFF
13	TRBJ2-3	NA	NA	TRBV5-1	TGCGCCAGCAGCTTACAACCGACAGATACGCAGTATTTT	CASSLQPTDTQYF
16	TRBJ2-3	NA	TRBD2	TRBV9	TGTGCCAGCAGCGGATGGACTAGCGCGACCACAGATACGCAGTATTTT	CASSGWTSATTDTQYF
16	TRBJ1-1	NA	NA	TRBV5-1	TGCGCCAGCAGAGAAACAGTGGCCCGGGGGAACACTGAAGCTTTCTTT	CASRETVARGNTEAFF
14	TRBJ2-7	NA	TRBD1	TRBV28	TGTGCCAGTATTGGACAGGGGGCCGCGTACGAGCAGTACTTC	CASIGQGAAYEQYF
15	TRBJ2-7	NA	NA	TRBV9	TGTGCCAGCAGCGTAGCCCCGGACAGCTCCTACGAGCAGTACTTC	CASSVAPDSSYEQYF